This T cell receptor (beta chain) was sequenced for a study of CD8 T cells in Susac syndrome. The overall study: There were Susac syndrome patients who were therapy-naive at blood draw, others on corticosteroids, and others on intravenous immunoglobulin alone.

Germline V gene sequence: CDR1 MDHEN, CDR2 SYDVKM. Trimming cost V 4 bases and J 9 bases, with 13 bases left between them. The CDR3 is 13 residues long. Negative isolation was used for CD8+ and CD4+ T cells and FACS enrichment for TEMRA cells. Whole-study results and caveats: As acknowledged by the study, its TCR sequencing and HLA analysis included a relatively small number of individuals.

Points on this clonotype: Its target is not known.

With random hexamers, reverse transcription was performed on roughly 0.45 to 1 ug of RNA. TCR beta CDR3 was amplified by immunoSEQ covering 54 Vbeta and 13 Jbeta. TCRdb recomputed calls from the immunoSEQ multiplex PCR reads with MiXCR, one row per CDR3 protein. The table includes some 180,000 distinct CDR3 sequences, around 94% detected once. The genes are TRBV28 and TRBJ2-1; possibly TRBD2 for D (5 bases). Sequenced sample: CD4+ T cells from PBMCs. This TCR was sampled from a human donor with Susac syndrome. The CDR3 nucleotides are TGTGCCAGCAGTTCGGGCCACCGGGGTGAGCAGTTCTTC. As protein: CASSSGHRGEQFF.